This TCR beta chain emerged from a study of T-cell reconstitution after alpha-beta-depleted transplantation in children. Findings of the study overall: Newly produced T cells mostly provided counts and TCRbeta diversity after one year, as hyperexpanded clones declined.

Researchers prepared the TCRbeta library using unique molecular identifiers, the study reports. TCRdb reprocessed the PCR reads with MiXCR, giving one entry per CDR3 protein. This sample carries about 440,000 distinct CDR3 sequences, roughly two fifths of them seen once, and the ten largest clones take 25% to 30%. Trimming cost V 2 bases and J 0 bases, with 23 bases left between them. CDR1 and CDR2 from the germline V gene are MNHEY and SVGEGT. The CDR3 is made up of 20 amino acids. With regard to this clonotype: Its antigen is undetermined.

The TCR originated in a girl aged 2-10 years with aplastic anemia, due to receive a stem cell transplant. The chain uses TRBV6-2 or TRBV6-3 and TRBJ1-5; maybe TRBD1 (5 bases). The sequencing used PBMCs, collected before TCRalphabeta/CD19-depleted stem cell transplant. CDR3 residues: CASSYVQGRNDFYSNQPQHF. CDR3 sequence (DNA): TGTGCCAGCAGTTACGTCCAGGGACGGAATGACTTTTATAGCAATCAGCCCCAGCATTTT.